The 26 T cell receptor beta chains presented below share a single source sample, sequenced in a study of blood T cell repertoires in COVID-19 (dated by TCRdb to about 2020). The library relied on the immunoSEQ multiplex PCR assay. The table was pulled from immuneACCESS by TCRdb, which kept in-frame rearrangements only. Such tables lose some clones; where checked, under half of the loss comes from unresolved V genes, and the rest has no known cause. The sample table shows approximately 35,000 clones, and over 80% are seen once. Roughly 13% of the sample rests with the top ten. The sequenced sample was peripheral blood. The receptors come from a man aged 60-69 years with active COVID-19.

The chain combines TRBV5-6 with TRBJ1-5; no firm D call. CDR1 is SGHDT, CDR2 YYEEEE, per germline. V lost 0 bases, J lost 9 bases, and 7 bases lay in between. This CDR3 is built from 12 residues. In DNA, the CDR3 is TGTGCCAGCAGCTTGGGAGTGATGCCCCAGCATTTT. Protein product: CASSLGVMPQHF.

The sample holds a few counts of this clone. V gene TRBV7-3 combines with J gene TRBJ1-1; the D gene is possibly TRBD1 (6 bases). The germline V gene has CDR1 SGHTA and CDR2 FQGTGA. V lost 1 base and J lost 3, with 21 bases in between. This CDR3 contains 18 residues. The CDR3 sequence is CASSLMGSGARGDTEAFF. CDR3 nucleotides: TGTGCCAGCAGCTTAATGGGGAGTGGGGCCAGGGGCGACACTGAAGCTTTCTTT.

The rearrangement links TRBV25-1 to TRBJ2-3, with D perhaps matching TRBD2 (6 bases). Germline V gene data show CDR1 as MGHDK and CDR2 as SYGVNS. Trimming cost V 4 bases and J 3 bases, with 11 bases left between them. This CDR3 is 14 amino acids long. The CDR3 sequence is CASSATSRTDTQYF. The CDR3 DNA is TGTGCCAGCAGTGCTACTAGCAGGACAGATACGCAGTATTTT. The full variable domain, rest sourced from reference TRBV25-1 and TRBJ2-3, is EADIYQTPRYLVIGTGKKITLECSQTMGHDKMYWYQQDPGMELHLIHYSYGVNSTEKGDLSSESTVSRIRTEHFPLTLESARPSHTSQYLCASSATSRTDTQYFGPGTRLTVL.

The V call is TRBV11-3, the J call TRBJ2-2; 7 bases are shared with TRBD2. V was clipped by 7 bases and J by 7 bases; unmatched bases: 12. CDR1 is SGHNT and CDR2 is YENEEA in the germline V gene. This CDR3 spans 15 amino acids. CDR3 residues: CASTPGGREGGELFF. CDR3 sequence (DNA): TGTGCCAGCACCCCCGGCGGCAGGGAGGGCGGGGAGCTGTTTTTT.

The chain recombines TRBV27 with TRBJ1-2, with 8 bases aligning to TRBD1. This CDR3 region has 15 residues. Germline V CDR1 and CDR2: MNHEY, SMNVEV (reference sequence). With 6 bases clipped from V and 4 bases from J, the junction kept 10 bases outside the gene matches. As DNA, the CDR3 is TGTGCCAGCAGCCGCCTCCGGGGACAGGCCTATGGCTACACCTTC. Translating gives CASSRLRGQAYGYTF.

This clone was counted once. The V call is TRBV30, the J call TRBJ2-7; 7 positions agree with TRBD1. The V and J ends lost 4 bases and 0 bases, in that order; junction bases with no gene match: 15. The CDR3 is 17 amino acids. Looked up from germline, CDR1 is GTSNPN and CDR2 is SVGIG (reference sequence). The CDR3 nucleotides read TGTGCCTGGACCCAAGGTATCGGCAGGGGGAGCTCCTACGAGCAGTACTTC. It codes for CAWTQGIGRGSSYEQYF.

The chain employs TRBV19 and TRBJ2-1; TRBD2 might be the D (7 bases). Germline V lookup: CDR1 LNHDA, CDR2 SQIVND (reference sequence). The CDR3 is 18 residues long. V was cut by 4 bases and J by 2 bases, with 21 bases left in between. DNA of the CDR3: TGTGCCAGTAGTAGGTTGGGGACATGGGAGGGGGCCTACAATGAGCAGTTCTTC. Protein sequence: CASSRLGTWEGAYNEQFF.

The chain has TRBV2 and TRBJ2-1; 10 bases align to TRBD2. CDR1 is SNHLY, CDR2 FYNNEI, per germline. V lost 2 bases to trimming and J lost 7 bases; unmatched junction nucleotides: 5. The CDR3 has 15 residues. CDR3 protein: CASSESGRAGNEQFF. CDR3 DNA: TGTGCCAGCAGTGAAAGCGGGAGGGCCGGAAATGAGCAGTTCTTC.

The chain carries TRBV24-1 and TRBJ2-1; maybe TRBD1 (6 bases). The CDR3 contains 12 residues. The ends were cut back, 6 bases at V and 8 bases at J, with 10 bases in the middle. The V gene's germline CDR1 is KGHDR and CDR2 SFDVKD. CDR3 bases: TGTGCCACCAGTAGATCAGGGGATGAGCAGTTCTTC. Its translation: CATSRSGDEQFF.

This chain links TRBV5-8 with TRBJ2-5; 8 bases are shared with TRBD1. CDR3 length equals 15 residues. With V trimmed by 9 bases and J by 7 bases, 17 bases remained unmatched. Germline V lookup: CDR1 SGHTS, CDR2 YDEGEE. DNA for the CDR3: TGTGCCACCCGACGGACAGGGCAACACGGACCGACCCAGTACTTC. Its translation is CATRRTGQHGPTQYF. Filled out from reference TRBV5-8 and TRBJ2-5, the complete variable domain reads EAGVTQSPTHLIKTRGQQATLRCSPISGHTSVYWYQQALGLGLQFLLWYDEGEERNRGNFPPRFSGRQFPNYSSELNVNALELEDSALYLCATRRTGQHGPTQYFGPGTRLLVL.

The gene calls are TRBV10-2 and TRBJ1-3, with 7 bases fitting TRBD1. Germline V gene sequence: CDR1 WSHSY, CDR2 SAAADI. The V gene end was trimmed by 8 bases and the J gene end by 3 bases; junction bases not matched to a gene: 13. The CDR3 runs 16 residues. The CDR3 sequence: CASPRRDSRRGNTIYF. The CDR3 DNA reads TGCGCCAGCCCCCGCCGGGACAGCCGTCGTGGAAACACCATATATTTT.

The V gene is TRBV5-1, the J gene TRBJ2-3; 9 nucleotides line up with TRBD2. Germline assignment: CDR1 SGHRS and CDR2 YFSETQ. J was trimmed by 4 bases and V by 0 bases; bases with no gene match: 6. This CDR3 comprises 16 residues. CDR3 sequence: CASSLEAGGPPDTQYF. The DNA of the CDR3 is TGCGCCAGCAGCTTGGAGGCGGGAGGGCCCCCAGATACGCAGTATTTT.

The V and J genes are TRBV28 and TRBJ2-1; perhaps TRBD2 as D (6 bases). V lost 4 bases to trimming and J lost 0 bases, with 16 bases between them. Germline values: CDR1 MDHEN, CDR2 SYDVKM. CDR3 size: 17 residues. The CDR3: CASSSRDFPVSYNEQFF. CDR3 DNA: TGTGCCAGCAGTTCACGGGACTTCCCAGTCTCCTACAATGAGCAGTTCTTC.

The CDR3 region has the DNA TGTGCCAGCCGGGACAGGGTTCTAGCGGTTGACACAGATACGCAGTATTTT. This codes for CASRDRVLAVDTDTQYF. V gene TRBV9 combines with J gene TRBJ2-3, with TRBD1 matching over 9 bases. The germline gives CDR1 SGDLS, CDR2 YYNGEE. The CDR3 consists of 17 residues. The ends lost 7 bases at V and 2 bases at J; junction bases unmatched: 14.

In its sample, this clone was seen a few times. The V and J genes are TRBV6-5 and TRBJ1-1, with D maybe TRBD1 (6 bases). Per the germline V gene, CDR1 is MNHEY and CDR2 is SVGAGI. This CDR3 has 14 residues. Between the trimmed V and J ends, which lost 7 bases and 5 bases, there was a span of 17 bases. CDR3 sequence: CASTPWGGSTEAFF. The CDR3 DNA reads TGTGCCAGCACCCCGTGGGGGGGCTCAACTGAAGCTTTCTTT.

This chain uses TRBV6-2 or TRBV6-3 with TRBJ2-7; TRBD1 aligns across 7 bases. The CDR3 totals 13 residues. Germline V gives CDR1 MNHEY, CDR2 SVGEGT. With 0 bases clipped from V and 7 bases from J, the junction kept 3 bases outside the gene matches. CDR3 DNA sequence: TGTGCCAGCAGTTACTCGACAGGGATAGAGCAGTACTTC. It yields the protein CASSYSTGIEQYF.

The rearrangement joins TRBV11-3 to TRBJ2-3; 11 nucleotides agree with TRBD2. The CDR3 is made up of 16 amino acids. The J segment lost 3 bases and the V segment lost 5 bases, leaving 7 bases of the junction unmatched. Germline V gene sequence: CDR1 SGHNT, CDR2 YENEEA. CDR3 coding DNA: TGTGCCAGCAGCGCACCTAGCGGGAGGAGGACAGATACGCAGTATTTT. Translated, it gives CASSAPSGRRTDTQYF.

The count of this clone is one. V gene TRBV29-1 combines with J gene TRBJ1-2; TRBD1 is a possible D gene (6 bases). Germline lookup yields CDR1 SQVTM and CDR2 ANQGSEA. CDR3 size: 13 residues. CDR3 in DNA: TGCAGTTCAGTGGGGGGGCCGAACTATGGCTACACCTTC. This encodes CSSVGGPNYGYTF.

This chain connects TRBV12-2 to TRBJ2-2; TRBD2 reflects the table's D call only, with no check against the DNA. TRBV12-2 corresponds to a pseudogene. This CDR3 is 16 amino acids long. This chain's CDR3 is CASRLGRAANTGELFF. CDR3 bases: TGTGCAAGTCGCCTTGGGAGGGCCGCGAACACCGGGGAGCTGTTTTTT.

The chain is built from TRBV5-1 and TRBJ1-5; D remains ambiguous. The CDR3 has 14 residues. V gave up 1 base and J gave up 7 bases, with 12 bases separating them. Per germline, CDR1 SGHRS and CDR2 YFSETQ. CDR3 DNA sequence: TGCGCCAGCAGCTTGTTGGGAGTCGAACAGCCCCAGCATTTT. Encoded protein: CASSLLGVEQPQHF.

CDR3 protein: CASSQDRVPGYTF. DNA of the CDR3: TGTGCCAGCTCACAGGACAGGGTTCCTGGCTACACCTTC. The chain employs TRBV18 and TRBJ1-2, with TRBD1 identical over 8 bases. The length of the CDR3 is 13 residues. Per the germline V gene, CDR1 is KGHSH and CDR2 is LQKENI. With 4 bases clipped from V and 7 bases from J, the junction kept 5 bases outside the gene matches.

The V gene is TRBV19, the J gene TRBJ2-5; D is uncertain. Germline CDR1 reads LNHDA; CDR2 reads SQIVND (reference sequence). Trimming shortened V by 6 bases and J by 5 bases, and 22 bases separated the two germline ends. The CDR3 has 16 residues. The CDR3 spells CASSTPRIGLRETQYF. The CDR3 nucleotides are TGTGCCAGTAGCACACCCCGAATTGGGTTGAGGGAGACCCAGTACTTC.

The CDR3 nucleotides are TGTGCCAGCAGCCTATTTGGGACAGGGGCGACCTACGAGCAGTACTTC. The encoded protein is CASSLFGTGATYEQYF. The rearrangement links TRBV7-9 to TRBJ2-7, with 10 positions matching TRBD1. The CDR3 length is 16 residues. Trimming cost V 5 bases and J 2 bases; bases outside gene matches: 9. CDR1 and CDR2 from the germline V gene are SEHNR and FQNEAQ (reference sequence).

This chain uses TRBV4-1 with TRBJ2-7, with D possibly TRBD2 on 6 matching bases. The CDR3 has 14 residues. CDR1 is MGHRA and CDR2 is YSYEKL in the germline V gene. V lost 4 bases, J lost 0 bases, and 10 bases lay in between. The CDR3 region has the DNA TGCGCCAGCAGCCCGGAGGGCCTCTCCTACGAGCAGTACTTC. Translated, it gives CASSPEGLSYEQYF.

CDR3 protein: CASSLGTSGRYEQYF. The CDR3 bases are TGTGCCAGCAGCTTGGGGACTAGCGGGAGGTACGAGCAGTACTTC. The chain combines TRBV5-4 with TRBJ2-7; 14 positions match TRBD2. The CDR3 consists of 15 residues. V was clipped by 0 bases and J by 4 bases; unmatched bases: 0. CDR1 and CDR2 from the germline V gene are SGHNT and YYREEE (reference sequence).

The chain links TRBV7-3 to TRBJ1-2; TRBD1 is a possible D gene (5 bases). The CDR3 runs to 17 residues. V was cut by 0 bases and J by 4 bases, with 18 bases left in between. The V gene's germline CDR1 is SGHTA and CDR2 FQGTGA. CDR3 DNA sequence: TGTGCCAGCAGCTTAACGGGGGAGGCAGGGCGTGTCTATGGCTACACCTTC. Translating gives CASSLTGEAGRVYGYTF. Together with reference TRBV7-3 and TRBJ1-2, the CDR3 gives the full variable domain: GAGVSQTPSNKVTEKGKYVELRCDPISGHTALYWYRQSLGQGPEFLIYFQGTGAADDSGLPNDRFFAVRPEGSVSTLKIQRTERGDSAVYLCASSLTGEAGRVYGYTFGSGTRLTVV.